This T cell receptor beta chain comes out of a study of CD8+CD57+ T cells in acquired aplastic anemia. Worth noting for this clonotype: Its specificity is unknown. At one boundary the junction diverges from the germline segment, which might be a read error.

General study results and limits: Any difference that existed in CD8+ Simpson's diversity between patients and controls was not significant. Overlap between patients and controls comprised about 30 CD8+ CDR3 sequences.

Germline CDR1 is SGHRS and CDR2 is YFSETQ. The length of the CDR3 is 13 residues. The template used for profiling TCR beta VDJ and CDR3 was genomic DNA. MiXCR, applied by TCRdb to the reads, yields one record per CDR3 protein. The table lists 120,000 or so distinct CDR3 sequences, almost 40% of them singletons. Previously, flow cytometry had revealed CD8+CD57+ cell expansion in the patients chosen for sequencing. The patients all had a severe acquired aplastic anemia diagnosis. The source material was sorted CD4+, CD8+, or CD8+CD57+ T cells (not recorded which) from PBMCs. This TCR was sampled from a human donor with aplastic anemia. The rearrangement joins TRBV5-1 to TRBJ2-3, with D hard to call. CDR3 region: CASSLGPVDTQCF. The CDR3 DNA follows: TGCGCCAGCAGCTTAGGCCCTGTTGATACGCAGTGTTTT.